This is a list of T cell receptor beta chains from one sample in a study of cytomegalovirus exposure and HLA in healthy donors. Profiling relied on immunoSEQ multiplex PCR, and the TCRdb table lists in-frame clones only, not all of them. The sample gives about 88,000 clones, about 75% of which show up once; approximately 5% is in the top ten. Sequencing was done on a sample of PBMCs. Source of these receptors: a woman aged 35 to 49 in good health and CMV-seronegative. Each CDR3 is given without its conserved first and last residue.

TRBJ1-1	TRBV5-6	ASSLRQGVTEAF
TRBJ2-3	TRBV30	AWSVIAYSTDTQY
TRBJ1-2	TRBV29-1	SVEVGSYYGYT
TRBJ2-1	TRBV5-8	ASSLAWGRGLDNEQF
TRBJ2-5	TRBV5-4	ASSQREPKETQY
TRBJ1-1	TRBV6-5	ASSYSNLGGTEAF
TRBJ2-5	TRBV18	ASSPGQKETQY
TRBJ1-2	TRBV16	ASSPTELYGYT
TRBJ2-2	TRBV6-1	ASTRGANTGELF
TRBJ2-7	TRBV19	AVGGSSYEQY
TRBJ2-7	TRBV19	ASSMVGGQQY
TRBJ1-1	TRBV2	ASSVGNTEAF
TRBJ1-1	TRBV4-1	ATRGGTEAF
TRBJ1-6	TRBV5-1	ASRPGTDHSPLH
TRBJ2-7	TRBV27	ASSLGHGAYEQY
TRBJ1-2	TRBV29-1	SVEPPGGRGYGYT
TRBJ2-5	TRBV7-2	ASSPDRAQNLGETQY
TRBJ1-6	TRBV19	ASSTTGIESPLH
TRBJ2-5	TRBV10-3	ATHGPSRVAGGQETQY
TRBJ2-5	TRBV10-2	ASTTGQGLQETQY
TRBJ1-1	TRBV7-9	ASAVPFKTGGGMNTEAF
TRBJ2-1	TRBV19	ASSPRDRGSNEQF
TRBJ1-5	TRBV27	ASRLSGTGVQPQH